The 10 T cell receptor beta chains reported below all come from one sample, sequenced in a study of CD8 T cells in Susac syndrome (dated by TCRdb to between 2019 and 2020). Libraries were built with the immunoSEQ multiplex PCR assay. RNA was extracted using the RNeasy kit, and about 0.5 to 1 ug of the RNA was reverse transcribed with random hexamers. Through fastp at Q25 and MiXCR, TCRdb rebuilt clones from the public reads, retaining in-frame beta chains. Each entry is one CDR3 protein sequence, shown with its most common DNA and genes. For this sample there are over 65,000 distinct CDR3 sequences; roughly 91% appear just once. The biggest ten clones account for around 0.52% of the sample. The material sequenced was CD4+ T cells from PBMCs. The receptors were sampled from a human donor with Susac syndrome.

DNA of the CDR3: TGTGCCAGCAGCCAAGATCTGTTTCAGACCCAGTACTTC. This encodes CASSQDLFQTQYF. This chain links TRBV14 with TRBJ2-5; D uncertain. The CDR3 runs to 13 residues. Trimming left V 0 bases short and J 6 bases short, with 8 bases between. Germline V gene lookup returns CDR1 SGHDN and CDR2 FVKESK.

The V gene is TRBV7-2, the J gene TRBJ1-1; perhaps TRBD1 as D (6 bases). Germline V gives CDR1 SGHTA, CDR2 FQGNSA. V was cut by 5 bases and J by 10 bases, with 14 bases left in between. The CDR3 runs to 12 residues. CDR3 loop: CASSDYQGRAFF. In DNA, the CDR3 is TGTGCCAGCAGCGACTATCAGGGGCGAGCTTTCTTT.

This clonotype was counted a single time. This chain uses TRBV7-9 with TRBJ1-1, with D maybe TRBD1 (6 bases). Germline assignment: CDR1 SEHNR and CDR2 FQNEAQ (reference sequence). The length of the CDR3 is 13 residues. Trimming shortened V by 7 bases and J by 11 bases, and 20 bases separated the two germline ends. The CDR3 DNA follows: TGTGCCAGCAACTCGGTGGGGGCCTTGGCGGCTTTCTTT. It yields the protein CASNSVGALAAFF. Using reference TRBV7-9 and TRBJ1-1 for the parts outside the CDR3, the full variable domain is DTGVSQNPRHKITKRGQNVTFRCDPISEHNRLYWYRQTLGQGPEFLTYFQNEAQLEKSRLLSDRFSAERPKGSFSTLEIQRTEQGDSAMYLCASNSVGALAAFFGQGTRLTVV.

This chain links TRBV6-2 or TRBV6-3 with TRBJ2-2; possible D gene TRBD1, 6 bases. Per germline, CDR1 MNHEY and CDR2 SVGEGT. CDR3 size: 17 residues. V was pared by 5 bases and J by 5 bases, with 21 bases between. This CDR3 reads CASSTIGGTRKTGELFF. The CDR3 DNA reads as TGTGCCAGCAGTACAATAGGGGGAACCCGGAAGACCGGGGAGCTGTTTTTT.

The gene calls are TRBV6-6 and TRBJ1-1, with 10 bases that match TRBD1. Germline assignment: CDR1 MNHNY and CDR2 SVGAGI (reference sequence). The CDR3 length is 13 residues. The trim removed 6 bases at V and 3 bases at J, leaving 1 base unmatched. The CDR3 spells CASRGQGYTEAFF. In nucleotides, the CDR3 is TGTGCCAGCAGGGGACAGGGGTACACTGAAGCTTTCTTT.

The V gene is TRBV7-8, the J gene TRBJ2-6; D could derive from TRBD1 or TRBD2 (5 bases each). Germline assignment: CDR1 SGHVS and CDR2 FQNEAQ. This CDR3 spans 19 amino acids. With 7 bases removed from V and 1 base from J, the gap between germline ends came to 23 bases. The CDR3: CASILKYGTLVSGANVLTF. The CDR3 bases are TGTGCCAGCATCCTAAAGTACGGGACCCTGGTGTCTGGGGCCAACGTCCTGACTTTC.

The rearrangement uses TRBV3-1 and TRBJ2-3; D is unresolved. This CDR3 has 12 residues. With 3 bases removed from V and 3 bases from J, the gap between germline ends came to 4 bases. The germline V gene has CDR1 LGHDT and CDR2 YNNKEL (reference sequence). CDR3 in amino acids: CASSQVTDTQYF. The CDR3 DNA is TGTGCCAGCAGCCAGGTGACAGATACGCAGTATTTT.

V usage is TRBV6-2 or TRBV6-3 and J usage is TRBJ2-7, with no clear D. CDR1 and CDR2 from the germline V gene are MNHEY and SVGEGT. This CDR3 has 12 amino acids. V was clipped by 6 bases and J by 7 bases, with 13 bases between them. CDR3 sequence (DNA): TGTGCCAGCAGCCACGCCCCTAGAGAGCAGTACTTC. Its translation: CASSHAPREQYF.

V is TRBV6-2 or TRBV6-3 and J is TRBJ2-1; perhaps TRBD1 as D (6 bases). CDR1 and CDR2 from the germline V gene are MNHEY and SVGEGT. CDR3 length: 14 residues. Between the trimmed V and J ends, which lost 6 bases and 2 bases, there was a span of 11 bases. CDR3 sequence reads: CASRETGTYNEQFF. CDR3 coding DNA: TGTGCCAGCAGGGAAACAGGGACCTACAATGAGCAGTTCTTC.

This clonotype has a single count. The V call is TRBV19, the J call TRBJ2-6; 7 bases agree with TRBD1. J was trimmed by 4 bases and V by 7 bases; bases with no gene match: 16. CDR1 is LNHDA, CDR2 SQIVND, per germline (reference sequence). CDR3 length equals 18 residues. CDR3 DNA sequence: TGTGCCAGTAATCCCCGGACAGGAACCCCTGGAGGGGCCAACGTCCTGACTTTC. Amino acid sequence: CASNPRTGTPGGANVLTF.